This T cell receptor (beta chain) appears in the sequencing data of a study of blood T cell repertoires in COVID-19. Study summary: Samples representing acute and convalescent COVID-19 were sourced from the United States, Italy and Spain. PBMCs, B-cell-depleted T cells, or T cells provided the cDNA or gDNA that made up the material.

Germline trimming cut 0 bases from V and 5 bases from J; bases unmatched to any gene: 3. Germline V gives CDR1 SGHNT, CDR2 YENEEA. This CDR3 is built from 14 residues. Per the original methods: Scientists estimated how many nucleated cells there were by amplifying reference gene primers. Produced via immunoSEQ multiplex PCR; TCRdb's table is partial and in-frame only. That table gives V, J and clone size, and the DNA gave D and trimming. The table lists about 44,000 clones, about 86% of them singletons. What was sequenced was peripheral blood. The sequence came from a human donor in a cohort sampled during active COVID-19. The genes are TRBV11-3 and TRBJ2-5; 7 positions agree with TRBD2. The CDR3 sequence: CASSLDGLVETQYF. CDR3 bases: TGTGCCAGCAGCTTAGACGGACTAGTTGAGACCCAGTACTTC.